This T cell receptor beta chain was identified during a study of T-cell memory formation after mild COVID-19. Study context: The TCR clusters were mostly specific to one donor. Study-wide findings and caveats: Contracting clones from day 15 to 85 had balanced CD4/CD8; later expanders favoured CD4+. The SARS-CoV-2 specificity of second-wave clones reaching peak at day 37 remained unverified.

Germline V lookup: CDR1 MNHEY, CDR2 SVGAGI. V shed 9 bases and J 8 bases; nucleotides not matched to a gene: 7. The CDR3 contains 12 residues. Barcoded TCR alpha and TCR beta cDNA libraries with UMIs came from 5'RACE using constant-segment primers. TCRdb re-derived calls from the 5' RACE reads in MiXCR, one entry per CDR3 protein. The data hold about 210,000 distinct CDR3 sequences, with around 27% observed a single time. Comments on this clonotype: Its antigen remains unknown.

This clonotype was obtained from an adult woman who had mild COVID-19 (a few samples of this study predate the infection). Cell type and time point are not known. The rearrangement links TRBV6-5 to TRBJ1-2; 9 bases align to TRBD1. Input material: PBMCs or a T cell subset sorted from them (not recorded which). The CDR3 loop is CASGDRGGGYTF. The CDR3, as DNA: TGTGCCAGTGGTGACAGGGGGGGAGGCTACACCTTC.